This section outlines one T cell receptor (beta chain) sequence together with its context. The germline V and J ends were trimmed by 8 bases and 1 base, with 14 bases remaining between them. The CDR3 contains 14 residues. CDR1 LNHDA and CDR2 SQIVND come from the germline V gene (reference sequence). These data are taken from a study of blood T cell repertoires in COVID-19. In the study overall: PBMCs, B-cell-depleted T cells, or T cells were the source of the cDNA or gDNA that made up the material.

Assay: immunoSEQ multiplex PCR; the TCRdb copy retains only in-frame clones and omits some. The data hold 88,000 or so clones, with around 75% observed a single time. This chain connects TRBV19 to TRBJ1-1, with unresolved D. The TCR sequence derives from a human donor in a cohort sampled during active COVID-19. The sequencing sample was made of peripheral blood. The CDR3 reads CASRPIQPNTEAFF. The CDR3 region has the DNA TGTGCCAGTCGCCCGATACAGCCGAACACTGAAGCTTTCTTT. The whole variable domain, filled in from reference TRBV19 and TRBJ1-1, reads DGGITQSPKYLFRKEGQNVTLSCEQNLNHDAMYWYRQDPGQGLRLIYYSQIVNDFQKGDIAEGYSVSREKKESFPLTVTSAQKNPTAFYLCASRPIQPNTEAFFGQGTRLTVV.